The clone carrying this TCR beta chain was found a few times. Antigen: not known. Germline trimming cut 4 bases from V and 5 bases from J; bases unmatched to any gene: 9. This CDR3 comprises 15 residues. CDR1 is SGHTA, CDR2 FQGTGA, per germline. The CDR3 regions of TCR beta were amplified from RNA transcripts. First-round RT-PCR with HTBI primers amplified the TCR CDR3 region. Each CDR3 protein gets one entry after TCRdb re-called the multiplex PCR reads with MiXCR. The sample yields 300,000 to 450,000 distinct CDR3 sequences, about a sixth seen once. The data are from a study of T cells in Graves' hyperthyroidism and ophthalmopathy. Study-level results: Appearing also in blood were most of the thyroid clonotypes expanded above 0.001.

The origin of this receptor is a woman aged 18-29 years with Graves' hyperthyroidism that later progressed to Graves' ophthalmopathy. What was sequenced was blood. This chain uses TRBV7-3 with TRBJ2-7; 9 nucleotides align to TRBD1. The CDR3 region is CASSSRGQGSHEQYF. The CDR3 DNA sequence: TGTGCCAGCAGCTCACGAGGACAGGGGTCCCACGAGCAGTACTTC.